This TCR beta chain was retrieved from a study of blood T cell repertoires in COVID-19. The overall study: Sources were T cells, B-cell-depleted T cells, or PBMCs; the material itself was cDNA or gDNA.

Produced via immunoSEQ multiplex PCR; TCRdb's table is partial and in-frame only. The data hold around 260,000 clones, with roughly 89% observed a single time. V was cut by 2 bases and J by 1 base, with 11 bases left in between. Germline CDR1 is SGHTA and CDR2 is FQGNSA. The length of the CDR3 is 15 residues. This TCR was recovered from a man aged 25 to 40 with acute or convalescent COVID-19. The V gene is TRBV7-2, the J gene TRBJ2-5, with a possible D match to TRBD1 (6 bases). Specimen: peripheral blood. CDR3: CASSLMVGAQETQYF. CDR3 DNA sequence: TGTGCCAGCAGCTTAATGGTGGGGGCCCAAGAGACCCAGTACTTC.